Sequencing of this TCR beta chain was carried out in a study of beta chain features in type 1 diabetes. The overall study: Patients were similar to healthy donors in age and gender (as well as in cell yields). Study-wide results and caveats: Across all four CD4+ subsets, people with type 1 diabetes showed modestly shorter TCRB CDR3s.

The authors obtained over 95% purity in all sorted populations. With regard to this clone: Its antigen remains unidentified.

Expressed TCRB transcripts were sequenced after all isolated RNA was converted to cDNA. Sequenced by immunoSEQ multiplex PCR; TCRdb stores in-frame clones only, minus some. This table has hundreds of thousands of clones, 11% to 15% appearing once. This CDR3 comprises 13 residues. Germline lookup yields CDR1 ENHRY and CDR2 SYGVKD. The germline V and J ends were trimmed by 4 bases and 5 bases, with 12 bases remaining between them. The V and J genes are TRBV10-3 and TRBJ2-7; the D is unclear. The clonotype comes from a man younger than 35 with type 1 diabetes. Material for sequencing was naive CD4+ T cells from blood. CDR3 loop: CAISVRVGNEQYF. The CDR3 nucleotides read TGTGCCATCAGTGTAAGGGTTGGCAACGAGCAGTACTTC.